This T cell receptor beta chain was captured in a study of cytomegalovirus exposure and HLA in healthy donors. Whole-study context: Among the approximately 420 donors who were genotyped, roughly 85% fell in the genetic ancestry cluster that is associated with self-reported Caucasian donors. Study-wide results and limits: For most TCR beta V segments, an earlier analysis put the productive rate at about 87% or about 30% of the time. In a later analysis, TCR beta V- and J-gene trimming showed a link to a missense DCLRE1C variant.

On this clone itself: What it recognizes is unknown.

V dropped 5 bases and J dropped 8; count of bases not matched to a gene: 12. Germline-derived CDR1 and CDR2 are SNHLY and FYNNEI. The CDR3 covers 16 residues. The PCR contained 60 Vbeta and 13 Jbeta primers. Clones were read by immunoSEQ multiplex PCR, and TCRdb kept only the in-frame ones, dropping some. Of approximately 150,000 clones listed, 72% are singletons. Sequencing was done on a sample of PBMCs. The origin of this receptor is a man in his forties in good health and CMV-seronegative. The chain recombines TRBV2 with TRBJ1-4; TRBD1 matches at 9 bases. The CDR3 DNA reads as TGTGCCAGCAGTCATGCCTCGGGACAGGGTAGGGAAAAACTGTTTTTT. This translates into CASSHASGQGREKLFF.